What follows describes a single TCR beta chain. Antigen specificity is unknown. These data originate in a study of cytomegalovirus exposure and HLA in healthy donors. Study context: Approximately 190 million T cells yielded 100 million or so unique TCR beta sequences, as an earlier analysis found. Findings and limits, study-wide: Per a later analysis, HLA-associated TCR beta chains showed more clonal expansion than other, equally common TCR beta chains. Being productive about 87% or about 30% of the time was typical of most TCR beta V segments in an earlier analysis.

The PCR made use of 60 Vbeta and 13 Jbeta primers. Produced via immunoSEQ multiplex PCR; TCRdb's table is partial and in-frame only. This table holds 150,000 to 200,000 clones, around two thirds found once. The clonotype originates from a young man in good health and CMV-seropositive. The sample consisted of PBMCs.

The CDR3 bases are TGTGCCAGCAGTTTATCCGAAACTAGCGACTCCTACAATGAGCAGTTCTTC. This gives the protein CASSLSETSDSYNEQFF. The genes are TRBV28 and TRBJ2-1; TRBD2 aligns across 7 bases. Germline lookup yields CDR1 MDHEN and CDR2 SYDVKM. The CDR3 has 17 residues. The V and J ends lost 1 base and 0 bases, in that order; junction bases with no gene match: 6.